This T cell receptor (beta chain) was identified during a study of response to subunit inactivated influenza vaccine (dated by TCRdb to the late 2010s). Regarding the study in general: To follow how T cells responded to a trivalent subunit inactivated influenza vaccine, the researchers relied on deep quantitative profiling of the T cell receptor repertoire. The study at large found these results: It was suggested by the authors that each seasonal influenza vaccination may recruit only a limited number of new T cells.

The germline V gene (reference sequence) supplies CDR1 SEHNR and CDR2 FQNEAQ. V gives up 3 bases and J gives up 4 bases, and the segment between their germline ends measures 15 bases. From the cysteine through the phenylalanine, the CDR3 covers 16 amino acids. The only DNA kept is the CDR3, 48 bases in frame from the first base. This clonotype was seen a few times. The specificity of this receptor is unknown. Base qualities are not provided; no much larger clone lies one nucleotide away. Library preparation was by RT-PCR. The listed sequencing device is Illumina HiSeq 2500. The public reads were run again by TCRdb, first through fastp at Q25 and then through MiXCR, and only productive beta chains were kept. Every CDR3 protein is listed once, alongside the most common genes and DNA of its rows. The sample table contains 550,000 to 800,000 distinct CDR3 sequences; only one count was recorded for 11% to 15% of them. 6.5% to 8.5% of the sample goes to the ten largest clones.

The receptor's source is a man in his fifties who received an inactivated influenza vaccine. Donor details come from another sample of the same person, matched by shared clones. The sequence links TRBV7-9 to TRBJ2-2; the D region possibly corresponds to TRBD2 (6 bases align). This specimen was PBMCs from blood, taken less than 15 days before vaccination. The CDR3 reads as follows: CASSFTGAVGTGELFF. The nucleotides read TGTGCCAGCAGCTTCACGGGAGCCGTTGGCACCGGGGAGCTGTTTTTT.